This T cell receptor beta chain was obtained from a study (dated by TCRdb to the mid-2010s). Describing the broader study: The origins of HIV persistence were investigated in individuals who naturally controlled HIV infection.

On this clonotype: The specificity of this receptor is unknown. Per-base qualities were not stored, and no clone one base away is much larger.

The protocol used for the library was 5' RACE. For sequencing, an Illumina HiSeq 2000 was employed. In TCRdb, the public reads were trimmed at Q25 with fastp and aligned with MiXCR, with productive beta chains retained. One record per CDR3 amino acid sequence lists the most common genes and DNA. The sample data list approximately 260 distinct CDR3 sequences, and around an eighth of these were observed just once. The top ten clonotypes cover around 63% of the sample. This receptor was identified in a female donor with HIV. The specimen was effector memory T cells from blood PBMCs. The sample's cell subset or site label is to be understood as: effector memory CD4+ T cells.

The nucleotide sequence is given as TGTGCCAGCAGCCCATCCCGGGGGCCCATGGGTGAGCAGTTCTTC. Its translation is CASSPSRGPMGEQFF. This chain is built from TRBV11-3 and TRBJ2-1; the D segment might be TRBD1 or TRBD2, since each matches 6 bases. The CDR1 and CDR2 encoded by the germline V gene are SGHNT and YENEEA. Cut back by 5 bases and 9 bases, the V and J ends lie 20 bases apart. The CDR3 runs 15 residues from the cysteine to the phenylalanine. Kept here is only the CDR3 DNA, which spans 45 bases and is read in frame from base 1.